The source of this T cell receptor (beta chain) is a study of blood T cell repertoires in COVID-19 (dated by TCRdb to 2018 to 2020). Broadly, across the study: Samples covering the acute and convalescent phases of COVID-19 were provided by collaborators in the United States, Italy and Spain. The prospective study material was composed of cDNA or gDNA derived from T cells, B-cell-depleted T cells, or PBMCs. Deeply sampled blood TCRbeta repertoires from subjects exposed to, actively infected with, or recovered from COVID-19 were included in the dataset. The repertoires were made available in a free public database intended to serve as a resource for research on the immune response to SARS-CoV-2. Samples were obtained from the ongoing ImmuneRACE study (first 160 participants) and from approximately 1,200 subjects provided by 6 global collaborators. A de-identified subject ID, COVID-19 status, age in years and sex were almost always included in the sample metadata. Where HLA class I and class II types were available, the types were taken from metadata supplied by the sample provider, not from assay-based typing.

The table lists this clone with a few counts. Its antigen is still unknown. Base qualities are not provided; no much larger clone lies one nucleotide away. Here is what the overall study found, with its caveats: Clinical and demographic metadata were provided uncurated, with the amount varying by source and participant.

The CDR3 runs 15 amino acids, cysteine and phenylalanine included. The CDR3 DNA has 45 bases and is translated from base 1. CDR1 and CDR2, per the germline V gene, are SGHNT and YENEEA. Ends trimmed: V by 6 bases, J by 5 bases; bases unmatched to a gene: 10. TCRbeta CDR3 regions were amplified from genomic DNA using the immunoSEQ Assay, a bias-controlled multiplex PCR. Per the original workflow: The number of nucleated cells in each sample was estimated from the amplification of reference gene primers within the assay. Sequence reads were collapsed and filtered to measure the absolute abundance of every unique TCRbeta CDR3 rearrangement. For each sample, productive Simpson clonality was calculated by taking the square root of Simpson's diversity index across productive rearrangements. This immuneACCESS table, as held by TCRdb, lists in-frame sequences with V and J called but not all clones. Of the missing ones, under half trace to an unresolved V gene in checked studies; the others have no known cause. Clone size and the V and J calls come from that table; the DNA yielded D and trimming. This sample is represented by 75,000 to 100,000 clones; about 85% of them were singletons. Around 4.5% of the sample lies in the top ten.

Each collaborating institution followed its own protocols to collect whole blood in K2EDTA tubes. For TCRbeta analysis, collaborators shipped samples in one of three forms: frozen whole blood, isolated PBMCs, or DNA extracted from either of those sample types. Sequencing used peripheral blood. This TCR was sampled from a man between 65 and 85 years old with acute or convalescent COVID-19. This sequence uses TRBV11-3 and TRBJ2-5, with 9 bases aligning to TRBD1. At the DNA level, the sequence is TGTGCCAGCAGTGGGGGACAGGGAAATGAGGAGACCCAGTACTTC. It translates to CASSGGQGNEETQYF.